This passage covers 20 T cell receptor beta chains from one sample sequenced in a study of beta chain features in type 1 diabetes. The study reverse transcribed the entire isolated RNA, so it sequenced expressed TCRB transcripts. Produced via immunoSEQ multiplex PCR; TCRdb's table is partial and in-frame only. The sample has under 450,000 clones, approximately 15% seen once. The sequencing input was naive CD4+ T cells from blood. The receptors here all came from a man aged 25-40 years in good health.

This clone has more than one count but fewer than ten. Other nucleotide sequences in the sample specify the same CDR3. The V gene is TRBV4-1, the J gene TRBJ1-2, with D uncertain. The CDR3 is 15 amino acids. V was trimmed by 0 bases and J by 1 base, leaving 9 bases between them. CDR1 and CDR2 (germline): MGHRA, YSYEKL. The CDR3 nucleotides read TGCGCCAGCAGCCAAGATCCGGGCAGTAACTATGGCTACACCTTC. Translated, it gives CASSQDPGSNYGYTF.

The chain uses TRBV14 and TRBJ2-1; 9 nucleotides align to TRBD2. The CDR3 loop spans 18 amino acids. V lost 0 bases and J lost 3; bases outside the gene matches: 9. Per the germline V gene, CDR1 is SGHDN and CDR2 is FVKESK. As DNA, the CDR3 is TGTGCCAGCAGCCAAGACTTCGGCGGGAGGGACAGCTACAATGAGCAGTTCTTC. Its translation is CASSQDFGGRDSYNEQFF.

The chain links TRBV10-3 to TRBJ1-2, with D hard to call. V dropped 9 bases and J dropped 3 bases, with 11 bases sitting between them. This CDR3 spans 12 amino acids. CDR1 is ENHRY and CDR2 is SYGVKD in the germline V gene. The CDR3 nucleotides are TGTGCCATAACCTCGGATGACTATGGCTACACCTTC. Its protein is CAITSDDYGYTF.

The genes are TRBV6-5 and TRBJ2-7; a possible D gene is TRBD2 (5 bases). V dropped 5 bases and J dropped 2 bases, with 13 bases sitting between them. Germline-derived CDR1 and CDR2 are MNHEY and SVGAGI. This CDR3 has 14 amino acids. Here the CDR3 DNA reads TGTGCCAGCAGTCTCGCCGGACTGCCCTACGAGCAGTACTTC. It specifies CASSLAGLPYEQYF.

This clone was recorded at least ten times. The chain employs TRBV30 and TRBJ1-1, with D maybe TRBD1 (6 bases). V lost 0 bases to trimming and J lost 6 bases, with 11 bases between them. CDR1 is GTSNPN and CDR2 is SVGIG in the germline V gene (reference sequence). The CDR3 covers 13 residues. In DNA, the CDR3 is TGTGCCTGGAGTGTACGGAGGGGGGCTGAAGCTTTCTTT. It yields the protein CAWSVRRGAEAFF.

V usage is TRBV6-4 and J usage is TRBJ2-1; 11 bases are shared with TRBD2. The V gene's germline CDR1 is MRHNA and CDR2 SNTAGT. The junction had 7 bases not matched to a gene; V was cut back by 6 bases and J by 6 bases. This CDR3 spans 15 amino acids. The CDR3 nucleotides read TGTGCCAGCAGACCACTAGCGGGGGAGGCCAATGAGCAGTTCTTC. It encodes CASRPLAGEANEQFF.

This clone was detected ten times or more. The rearrangement links TRBV10-3 to TRBJ2-3; maybe TRBD2 (5 bases). There are 13 residues in the CDR3. From germline, CDR1 is ENHRY and CDR2 SYGVKD. Trimming took off 9 bases at V and 5 bases at J, with 15 bases between the two ends. CDR3 protein: CAMRGPAKDTQYF. The CDR3 coding sequence is TGTGCCATGAGAGGGCCCGCGAAAGATACGCAGTATTTT.

This chain connects TRBV6-8 to TRBJ2-7; 8 nucleotides agree with TRBD2. Unmatched junction bases numbered 4, after V lost 6 bases and J lost 3 bases. The CDR3 length is 13 residues. Germline lookup yields CDR1 MNHGY and CDR2 SAAAGT. CDR3 bases: TGTGCCAGCAGCCGGGGGGGTATCTACGAGCAGTACTTC. Its translation: CASSRGGIYEQYF.

The chain is built from TRBV11-1 and TRBJ2-2; tentatively, D is TRBD2 (6 bases). Germline-derived CDR1 and CDR2 are SGHAT and FQDESV (reference sequence). Trimming removed 3 bases from V and 4 bases from J, with 12 bases in between. The CDR3 sequence is 15 residues long. The CDR3 is CASSFTGVSTGELFF. The CDR3 bases are TGTGCCAGCAGCTTTACGGGAGTAAGCACCGGGGAGCTGTTTTTT.

This clone was observed a handful of times. This rearrangement joins TRBV19 to TRBJ2-1; 14 positions match TRBD2. Germline CDR1 reads LNHDA; CDR2 reads SQIVND (reference sequence). V was pared by 6 bases and J by 11 bases, with 15 bases of the junction left unmatched. This CDR3 has 17 amino acids. The DNA of the CDR3 is TGTGCCAGTAGCGGGACTAGCGGGAGTTCCCCCTCCCTACAGCAGTTCTTC. This encodes CASSGTSGSSPSLQQFF.

Written as DNA, the CDR3 is TGTGCCAGCTCACCTGACATGTCGGGGGAGCTGTTTTTT. It translates to CASSPDMSGELFF. The chain couples TRBV18 to TRBJ2-2; D unclear. This CDR3 has 13 amino acids. The V gene's germline CDR1 is KGHSH and CDR2 LQKENI. V was shortened by 3 bases and J by 8 bases, with 10 bases between the two germline ends.

The chain employs TRBV12-5 and TRBJ2-7, with 8 bases lining up with TRBD1. This CDR3 is built from 13 residues. CDR1 LGHNT and CDR2 FRNRAP come from the germline V gene. The V segment lost 5 bases and the J segment 3 bases; nucleotides outside the gene matches: 3. The CDR3 sequence: CASGGTGIYEQYV. The DNA for the CDR3 is TGTGCTAGTGGTGGGACAGGAATCTACGAGCAGTACGTC.

This clone was found a few times. The rearrangement links TRBV10-3 to TRBJ2-7; tentatively, D is TRBD1 or TRBD2 (5 bases each). This CDR3 has 14 amino acids. The V gene lost 4 bases and the J gene lost 0 bases, with 10 bases spanning the gap. Germline V CDR1 and CDR2: ENHRY, SYGVKD. The CDR3 sequence: CAISAPGRSYEQYF. As DNA, the CDR3 is TGTGCCATCAGTGCCCCGGGACGCTCCTACGAGCAGTACTTC.

The genes are TRBV7-2 and TRBJ2-1; 8 bases are a match to TRBD1. V was clipped by 5 bases and J by 9 bases; unmatched bases: 6. Germline values: CDR1 SGHTA, CDR2 FQGNSA. There are 13 residues in the CDR3. The CDR3 nucleotides read TGTGCCAGCAGCCCCCTCAGGGGGCTTGAGCAGTTCTTC. This gives the protein CASSPLRGLEQFF.

This clone was counted a few times. J is TRBJ1-5 and V is TRBV25-1, with TRBD1 matching 7 bases. Trimming cost V 5 bases and J 4 bases; bases outside gene matches: 5. CDR1 is MGHDK and CDR2 is SYGVNS in the germline V gene. CDR3 size: 14 residues. The CDR3 DNA follows: TGTGCCAGCAGTCAGACAGGGATTAATCAGCCCCAGCATTTT. This codes for CASSQTGINQPQHF.

The J gene is TRBJ2-1, the V gene TRBV19, with D perhaps TRBD1 or TRBD2 (6 bases each). Looked up from germline, CDR1 is LNHDA and CDR2 is SQIVND (reference sequence). The CDR3 has 13 amino acids. V gave up 6 bases and J gave up 6 bases, with 12 bases separating them. The CDR3 coding sequence is TGTGCCAGTAGCCCCAGGGGAGGCAATGAGCAGTTCTTC. This gives the protein CASSPRGGNEQFF.

The chain uses TRBV5-1 and TRBJ2-5, with D maybe TRBD2 (6 bases). The germline CDR1 and CDR2 sequences are SGHRS and YFSETQ. The CDR3 totals 11 residues. Trimming took 8 bases from V and 5 from J, leaving 10 bases between them. CDR3 sequence: CASREEETQYF. CDR3 in DNA: TGCGCCAGTAGGGAGGAGGAGACCCAGTACTTC.

This clone was seen a handful of times. V and J are TRBV5-4 and TRBJ2-1, with D perhaps given as TRBD1 or TRBD2 (5 bases each). The V gene lost 4 bases and the J gene lost 0 bases, with 14 bases spanning the gap. CDR3 size: 16 residues. The germline V gene encodes CDR1 SGHNT and CDR2 YYREEE (reference sequence). CDR3: CASSRPDGGSYNEQFF. The CDR3 DNA reads TGTGCCAGCAGCCGACCGGATGGGGGCTCCTACAATGAGCAGTTCTTC.

This chain connects TRBV29-1 to TRBJ2-5; D unclear. The CDR3 length is 11 residues. Trimming took off 2 bases at V and 5 bases at J, with 6 bases between the two ends. Germline CDR1 SQVTM, CDR2 ANQGSEA. The CDR3 coding sequence is TGCAGCGTTGAACTAGTGGAGACCCAGTACTTC. Amino acid sequence: CSVELVETQYF. Looking up the rest from reference TRBV29-1 and TRBJ2-5 gives the full variable domain: SAVISQKPSRDICQRGTSLTIQCQVDSQVTMMFWYRQQPGQSLTLIATANQGSEATYESGFVIDKFPISRPNLTFSTLTVSNMSPEDSSIYLCSVELVETQYFGPGTRLLVL.

This clone has a handful of counts. Other DNA sequences in the sample encode the same CDR3. The chain joins TRBV5-4 to TRBJ2-3, with D tentatively TRBD2 (5 bases). The ends were cut back, 2 bases at V and 1 base at J, with 5 bases in the middle. The CDR3 sequence is 13 residues long. Per the germline V gene, CDR1 is SGHNT and CDR2 is YYREEE (reference sequence). The CDR3 sequence: CASSLAGTDTQYF. The CDR3 DNA reads as TGTGCCAGCAGCTTAGCGGGCACAGATACGCAGTATTTT.